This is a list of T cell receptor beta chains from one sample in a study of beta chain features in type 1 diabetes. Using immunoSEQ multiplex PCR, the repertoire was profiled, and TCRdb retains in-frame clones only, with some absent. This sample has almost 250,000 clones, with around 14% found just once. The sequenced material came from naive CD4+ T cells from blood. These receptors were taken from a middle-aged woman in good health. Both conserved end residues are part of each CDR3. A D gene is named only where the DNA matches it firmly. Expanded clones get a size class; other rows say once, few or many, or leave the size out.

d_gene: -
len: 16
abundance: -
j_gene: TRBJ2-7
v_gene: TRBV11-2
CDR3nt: TGTGCCAGCAGCTTAGGAAGGGGGGGGGCCTCCTACGAGCAGTACTTC
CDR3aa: CASSLGRGGASYEQYF

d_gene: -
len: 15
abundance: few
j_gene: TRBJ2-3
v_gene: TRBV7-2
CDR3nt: TGTGCCAGCAGCTTGGCCCAGGGTGCCACAGATACGCAGTATTTT
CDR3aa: CASSLAQGATDTQYF

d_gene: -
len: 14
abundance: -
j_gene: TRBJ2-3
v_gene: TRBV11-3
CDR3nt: TGTGCCAGCAGCCCAGGGGGGAGCACAGATACGCAGTATTTT
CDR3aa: CASSPGGSTDTQYF

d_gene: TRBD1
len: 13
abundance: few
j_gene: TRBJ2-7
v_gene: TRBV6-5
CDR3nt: TGTGCCAGCACCCAGGGGGCTCTCTACGAGCAGTACTTC
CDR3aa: CASTQGALYEQYF

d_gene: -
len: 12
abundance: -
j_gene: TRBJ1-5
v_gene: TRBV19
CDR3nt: TGTGCCAGTAGTGGACTCCATCAGCCCCAGCATTTT
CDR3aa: CASSGLHQPQHF

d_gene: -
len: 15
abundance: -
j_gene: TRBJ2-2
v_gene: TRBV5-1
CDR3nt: TGCGCCAGCAGCTTGCACGGGGGAAGGGCCGGGGAGCTGTTTTTT
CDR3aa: CASSLHGGRAGELFF

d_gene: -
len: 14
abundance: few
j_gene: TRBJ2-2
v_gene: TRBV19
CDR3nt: TGTGCCAGTAGACCGCCGGGGGTGACCGGGGAGCTGTTTTTT
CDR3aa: CASRPPGVTGELFF

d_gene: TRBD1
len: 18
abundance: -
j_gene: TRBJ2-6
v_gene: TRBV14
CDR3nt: TGTGCCAGCAGCCGAGGGGACAGGTTCCCCTCTGGGGCCAACGTCCTGACTTTC
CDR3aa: CASSRGDRFPSGANVLTF

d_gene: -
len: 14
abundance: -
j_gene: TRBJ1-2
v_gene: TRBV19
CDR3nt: TGTGCCAGTAGTACGCAGACAGGCGACTATGGCTACACCTTC
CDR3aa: CASSTQTGDYGYTF

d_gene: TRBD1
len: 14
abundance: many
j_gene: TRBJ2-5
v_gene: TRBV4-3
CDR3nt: TGCGCCAGCAGTCGACAGGGGGCGAGGGAGACCCAGTACTTC
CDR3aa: CASSRQGARETQYF

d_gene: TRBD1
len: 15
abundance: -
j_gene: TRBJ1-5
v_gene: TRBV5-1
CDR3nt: TGCGCCAGCAGCCGAACAGGGGATAGCAATCAGCCCCAGCATTTT
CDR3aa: CASSRTGDSNQPQHF

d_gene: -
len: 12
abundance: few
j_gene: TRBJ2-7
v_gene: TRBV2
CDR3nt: TGTGCCAGCACTAGATTGAGAGGCGAGCAGTACTTC
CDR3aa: CASTRLRGEQYF

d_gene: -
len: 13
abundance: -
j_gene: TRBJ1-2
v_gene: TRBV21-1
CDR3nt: TGTGCCAGCAGCAAATGCGGGATCTATGGCTACACCTTC
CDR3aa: CASSKCGIYGYTF

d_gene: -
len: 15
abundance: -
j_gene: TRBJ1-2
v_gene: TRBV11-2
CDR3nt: TGTGCCAGCAGCTTAGGGCAGGGCATCCACTATGGCTACACCTTC
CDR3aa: CASSLGQGIHYGYTF

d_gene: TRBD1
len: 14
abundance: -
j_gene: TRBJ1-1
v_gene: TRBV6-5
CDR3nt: TGTGCCAGCAGTTACGAGGGGGCGAACACTGAAGCTTTCTTT
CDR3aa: CASSYEGANTEAFF

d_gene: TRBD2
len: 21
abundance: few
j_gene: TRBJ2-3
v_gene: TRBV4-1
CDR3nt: TGCGCCAGCAGCCAAGTTCTGGGACTAGCGGGGGGGCAGGTCCCCACAGATACGCAGTATTTT
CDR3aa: CASSQVLGLAGGQVPTDTQYF

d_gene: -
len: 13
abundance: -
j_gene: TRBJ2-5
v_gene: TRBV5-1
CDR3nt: TGCGCCAGCAGCTCGACCCCTACAGGGACCCAGTACTTC
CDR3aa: CASSSTPTGTQYF

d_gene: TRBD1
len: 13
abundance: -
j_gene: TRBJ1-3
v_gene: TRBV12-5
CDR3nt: TGTGCTAGTGAACAGGGGTCCGGAAACACCATATATTTT
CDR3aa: CASEQGSGNTIYF

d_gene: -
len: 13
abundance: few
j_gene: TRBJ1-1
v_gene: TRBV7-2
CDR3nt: TGTGCCAGCAGAGGACAGAAGAACACTGAAGCTTTCTTT
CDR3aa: CASRGQKNTEAFF

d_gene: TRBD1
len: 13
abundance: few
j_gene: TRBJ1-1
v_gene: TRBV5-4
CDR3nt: TGTGCCAGCAGCATAGGACAGGGTGCTGAAGCTTTCTTT
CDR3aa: CASSIGQGAEAFF

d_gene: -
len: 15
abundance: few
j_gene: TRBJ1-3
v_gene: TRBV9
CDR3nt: TGTGCCAGCAGCGTATTCGGGATGTCTGGAAACACCATATATTTT
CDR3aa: CASSVFGMSGNTIYF

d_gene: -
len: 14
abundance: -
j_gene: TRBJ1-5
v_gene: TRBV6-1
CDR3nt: TGTGCCAGCAGCTCAGGGATTTACGGTCAGCCCCAGCATTTT
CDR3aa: CASSSGIYGQPQHF

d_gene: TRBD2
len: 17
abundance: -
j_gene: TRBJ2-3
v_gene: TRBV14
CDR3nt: TGTGCCAGCAGCCAAAAGTTAGCGGGGGGCAGCACAGATACGCAGTATTTT
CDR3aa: CASSQKLAGGSTDTQYF

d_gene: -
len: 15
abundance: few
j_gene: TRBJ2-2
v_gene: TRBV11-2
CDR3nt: TGTGCCAGCAGTCCCGAGCCAACGAACACCGGGGAGCTGTTTTTT
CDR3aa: CASSPEPTNTGELFF

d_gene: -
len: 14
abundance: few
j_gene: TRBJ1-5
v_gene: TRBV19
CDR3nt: TGTGCCAGTACTATCCCAGGGGCGAATCAGCCCCAGCATTTT
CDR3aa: CASTIPGANQPQHF

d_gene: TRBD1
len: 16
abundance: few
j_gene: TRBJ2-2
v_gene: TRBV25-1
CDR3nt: TGTGCCAGCATTTCCCCAGGGACAGGGATCACCGGGGAGCTGTTTTTT
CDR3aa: CASISPGTGITGELFF

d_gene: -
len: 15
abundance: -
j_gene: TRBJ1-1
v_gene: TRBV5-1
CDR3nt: TGCGCCAGCAGCTTATCTCAGGGGCGGAACACTGAAGCTTTCTTT
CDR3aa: CASSLSQGRNTEAFF

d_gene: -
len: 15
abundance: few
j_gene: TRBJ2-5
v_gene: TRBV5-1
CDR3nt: TGCGCCAGCGGGGGCACATTAGGACAGCAAGAGACCCAGTACTTC
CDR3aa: CASGGTLGQQETQYF

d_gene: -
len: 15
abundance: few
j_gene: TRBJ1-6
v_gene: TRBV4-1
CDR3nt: TGCGCCAGCAGCCAAACCCAGGTTTTTAATTCACCCCTCCACTTT
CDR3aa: CASSQTQVFNSPLHF

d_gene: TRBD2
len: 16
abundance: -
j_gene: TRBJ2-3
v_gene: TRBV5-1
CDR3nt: TGCGCCAGCAGCTCATCTAGCGGGGGGCTCACAGATACGCAGTATTTT
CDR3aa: CASSSSSGGLTDTQYF

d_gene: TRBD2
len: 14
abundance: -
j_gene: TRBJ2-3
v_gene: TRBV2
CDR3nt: TGTGCCAGCAAGGCGGGGGGCCCCACAGATACGCAGTATTTT
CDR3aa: CASKAGGPTDTQYF

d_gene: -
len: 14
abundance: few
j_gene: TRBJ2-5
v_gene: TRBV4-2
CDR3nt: TGTGCCAGCAGTCGCGACGGGGAGAGAGAGACCCAGTACTTC
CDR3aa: CASSRDGERETQYF

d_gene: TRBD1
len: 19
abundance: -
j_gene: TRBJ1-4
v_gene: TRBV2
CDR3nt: TGTGCCAGCAGTGAAGCGCTTTCGGGACAGGTTGCAACTAATGAAAAACTGTTTTTT
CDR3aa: CASSEALSGQVATNEKLFF

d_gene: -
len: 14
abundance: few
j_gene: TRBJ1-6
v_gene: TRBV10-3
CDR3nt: TGTGCCTCCCGCAGGGAATCCTATAATTCACCCCTCCACTTT
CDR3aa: CASRRESYNSPLHF

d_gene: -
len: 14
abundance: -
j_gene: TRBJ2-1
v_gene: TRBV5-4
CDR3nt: TGTGCCAGCAACAACCCAGGGATTGTTAATGAGCAGTTCTTC
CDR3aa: CASNNPGIVNEQFF

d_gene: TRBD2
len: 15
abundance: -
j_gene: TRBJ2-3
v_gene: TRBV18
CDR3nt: TGTGCCAGCTCACCGACTAGCGGGGGCACAGATACGCAGTATTTT
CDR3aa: CASSPTSGGTDTQYF

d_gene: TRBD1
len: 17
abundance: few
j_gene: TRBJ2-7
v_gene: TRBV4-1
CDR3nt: TGCGCCAGCAGCCAAGGGGGTCCGGGGACAGGGCCCTACGAGCAGTACTTC
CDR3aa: CASSQGGPGTGPYEQYF

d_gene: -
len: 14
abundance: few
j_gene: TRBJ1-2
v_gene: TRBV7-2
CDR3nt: TGTGCCAGCAGCTTATTTAGACAGGACTATGGCTACACCTTC
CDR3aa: CASSLFRQDYGYTF

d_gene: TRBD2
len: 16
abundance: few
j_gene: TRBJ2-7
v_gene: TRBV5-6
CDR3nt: TGTGCCAGCAGCTTGTTCCGGGGAGGGTGGACCTACGAGCAGTACTTC
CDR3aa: CASSLFRGGWTYEQYF

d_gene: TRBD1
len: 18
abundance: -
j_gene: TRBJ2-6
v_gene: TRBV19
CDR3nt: TGTGCCAGTAGTCCCAGACAGGGGGGAAGGCCTGGGGCCAACGTCCTGACTTTC
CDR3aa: CASSPRQGGRPGANVLTF

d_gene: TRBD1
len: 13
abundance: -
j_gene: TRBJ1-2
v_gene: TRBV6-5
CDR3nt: TGTGCCAGTCGGGACAGAGCTAACTATGGCTACACCTTC
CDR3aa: CASRDRANYGYTF

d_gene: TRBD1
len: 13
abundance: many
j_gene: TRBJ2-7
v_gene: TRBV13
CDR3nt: TGTGCCAGCAGCTCGGACAGGGACTACGAGCAGTACTTC
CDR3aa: CASSSDRDYEQYF

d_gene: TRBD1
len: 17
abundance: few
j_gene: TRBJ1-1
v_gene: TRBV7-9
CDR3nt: TGTGCCAGCAGCTCCCCCCCCCAGGACAGGGCGGACACTGAAGCTTTCTTT
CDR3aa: CASSSPPQDRADTEAFF

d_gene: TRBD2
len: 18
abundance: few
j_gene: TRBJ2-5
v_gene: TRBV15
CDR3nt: TGTGCCACCAGCCCCCCCCATAACGCGGCGGGGGTGGATCGGACCCAGTACTTC
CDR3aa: CATSPPHNAAGVDRTQYF